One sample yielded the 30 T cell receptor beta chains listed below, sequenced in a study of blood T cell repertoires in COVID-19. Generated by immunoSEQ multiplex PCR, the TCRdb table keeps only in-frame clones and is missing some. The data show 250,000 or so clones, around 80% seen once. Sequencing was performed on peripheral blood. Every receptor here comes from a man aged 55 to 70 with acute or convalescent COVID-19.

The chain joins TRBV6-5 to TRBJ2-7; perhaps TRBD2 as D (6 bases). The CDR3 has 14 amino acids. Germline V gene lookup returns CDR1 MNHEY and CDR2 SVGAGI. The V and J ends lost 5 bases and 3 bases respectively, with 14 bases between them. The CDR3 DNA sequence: TGTGCCAGCAGTATTCAGGGAGGTGGCTACGAGCAGTACTTC. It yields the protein CASSIQGGGYEQYF.

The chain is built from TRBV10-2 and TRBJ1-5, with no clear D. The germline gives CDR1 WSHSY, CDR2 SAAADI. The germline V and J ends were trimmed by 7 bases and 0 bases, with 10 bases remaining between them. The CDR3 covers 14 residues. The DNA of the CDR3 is TGCGCCAGCACCAACATCAATAGCAATCAGCCCCAGCATTTT. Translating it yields CASTNINSNQPQHF.

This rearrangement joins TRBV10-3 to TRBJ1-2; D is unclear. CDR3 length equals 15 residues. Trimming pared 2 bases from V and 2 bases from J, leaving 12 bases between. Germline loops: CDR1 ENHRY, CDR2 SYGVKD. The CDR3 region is CAISEETPTNYGYTF. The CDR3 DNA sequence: TGTGCCATCAGTGAGGAGACACCGACGAACTATGGCTACACCTTC.

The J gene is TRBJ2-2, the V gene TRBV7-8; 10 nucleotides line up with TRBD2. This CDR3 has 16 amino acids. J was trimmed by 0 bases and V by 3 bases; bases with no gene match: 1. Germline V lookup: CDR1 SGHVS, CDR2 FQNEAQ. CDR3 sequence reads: CASSFTSGTNTGELFF. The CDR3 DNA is TGTGCCAGCAGCTTCACTAGCGGGACGAACACCGGGGAGCTGTTTTTT.

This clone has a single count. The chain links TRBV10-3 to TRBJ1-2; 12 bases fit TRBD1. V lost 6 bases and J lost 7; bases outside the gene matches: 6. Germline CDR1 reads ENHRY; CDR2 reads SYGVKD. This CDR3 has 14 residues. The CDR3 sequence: CAIRGTGGAGGYTF. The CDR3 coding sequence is TGTGCCATCAGAGGGACAGGGGGCGCCGGTGGCTACACCTTC.

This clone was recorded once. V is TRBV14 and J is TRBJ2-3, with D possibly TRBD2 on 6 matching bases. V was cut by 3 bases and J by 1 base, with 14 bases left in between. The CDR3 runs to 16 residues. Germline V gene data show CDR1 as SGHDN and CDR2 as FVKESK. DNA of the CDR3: TGTGCCAGCAGCCACCCTGTGGTAGCGGGCACAGATACGCAGTATTTT. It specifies CASSHPVVAGTDTQYF.

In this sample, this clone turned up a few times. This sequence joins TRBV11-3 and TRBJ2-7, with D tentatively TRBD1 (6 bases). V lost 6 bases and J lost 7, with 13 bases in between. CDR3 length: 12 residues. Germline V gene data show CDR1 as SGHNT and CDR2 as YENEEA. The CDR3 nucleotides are TGTGCCAGCAGTTTACAGGGAACTGAGCAGTACTTC. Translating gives CASSLQGTEQYF.

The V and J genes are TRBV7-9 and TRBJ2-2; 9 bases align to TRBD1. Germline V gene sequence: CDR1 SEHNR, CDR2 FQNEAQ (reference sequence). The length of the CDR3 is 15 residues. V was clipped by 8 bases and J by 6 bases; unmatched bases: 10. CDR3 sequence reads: CASPPRDRAAGELFF. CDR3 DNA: TGTGCCAGCCCGCCCCGGGACAGGGCGGCCGGGGAGCTGTTTTTT.

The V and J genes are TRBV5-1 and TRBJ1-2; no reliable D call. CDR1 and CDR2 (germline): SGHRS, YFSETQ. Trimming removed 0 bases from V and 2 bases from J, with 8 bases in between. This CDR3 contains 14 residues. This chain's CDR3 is CASSLEQANYGYTF. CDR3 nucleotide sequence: TGCGCCAGCAGCTTGGAGCAGGCCAACTATGGCTACACCTTC.

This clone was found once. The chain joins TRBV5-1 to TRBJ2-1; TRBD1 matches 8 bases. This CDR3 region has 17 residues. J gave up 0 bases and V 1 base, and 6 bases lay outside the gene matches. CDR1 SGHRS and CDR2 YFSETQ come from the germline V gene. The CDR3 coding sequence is TGCGCCAGCAGCTTGCCACTAACAGGGGGCTCCTACAATGAGCAGTTCTTC. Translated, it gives CASSLPLTGGSYNEQFF. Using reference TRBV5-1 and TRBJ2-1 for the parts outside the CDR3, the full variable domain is KAGVTQTPRYLIKTRGQQVTLSCSPISGHRSVSWYQQTPGQGLQFLFEYFSETQRNKGNFPGRFSGRQFSNSRSEMNVSTLELGDSALYLCASSLPLTGGSYNEQFFGPGTRLTVL.

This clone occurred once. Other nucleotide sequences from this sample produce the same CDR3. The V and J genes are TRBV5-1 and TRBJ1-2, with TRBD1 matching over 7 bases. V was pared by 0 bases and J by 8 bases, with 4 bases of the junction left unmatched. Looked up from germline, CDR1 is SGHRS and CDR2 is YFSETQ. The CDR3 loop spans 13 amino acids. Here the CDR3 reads CASSLGQGDGYTF. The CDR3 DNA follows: TGCGCCAGCAGCTTGGGACAGGGAGACGGCTACACCTTC. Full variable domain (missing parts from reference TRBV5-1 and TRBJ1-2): KAGVTQTPRYLIKTRGQQVTLSCSPISGHRSVSWYQQTPGQGLQFLFEYFSETQRNKGNFPGRFSGRQFSNSRSEMNVSTLELGDSALYLCASSLGQGDGYTFGSGTRLTVV.

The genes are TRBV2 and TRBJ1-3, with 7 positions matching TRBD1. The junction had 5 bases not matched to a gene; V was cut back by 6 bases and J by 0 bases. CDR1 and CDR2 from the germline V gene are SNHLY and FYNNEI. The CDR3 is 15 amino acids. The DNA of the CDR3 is TGTGCCAGCAGCGCTACAGGGGTCTCTGGAAACACCATATATTTT. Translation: CASSATGVSGNTIYF.

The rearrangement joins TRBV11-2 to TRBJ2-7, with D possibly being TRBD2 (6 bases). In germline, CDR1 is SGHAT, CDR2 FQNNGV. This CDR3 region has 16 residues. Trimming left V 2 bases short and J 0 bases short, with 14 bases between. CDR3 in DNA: TGTGCCAGCAGCTTACGACCGGGACTTAGCTCCTACGAGCAGTACTTC. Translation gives CASSLRPGLSSYEQYF.

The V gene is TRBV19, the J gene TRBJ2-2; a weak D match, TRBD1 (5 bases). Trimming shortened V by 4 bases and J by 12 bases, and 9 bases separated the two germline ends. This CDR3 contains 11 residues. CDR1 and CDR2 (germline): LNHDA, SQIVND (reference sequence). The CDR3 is CASSTGWKLFF. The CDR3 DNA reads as TGTGCCAGTAGTACAGGGTGGAAGCTGTTTTTT.

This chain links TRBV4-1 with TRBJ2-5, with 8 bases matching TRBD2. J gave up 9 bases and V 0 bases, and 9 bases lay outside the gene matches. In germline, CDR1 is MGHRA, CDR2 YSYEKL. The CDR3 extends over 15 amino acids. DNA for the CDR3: TGCGCCAGCAGCCAAGATCCAAGCGGGGGTCTGGCCCAGTACTTC. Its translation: CASSQDPSGGLAQYF.

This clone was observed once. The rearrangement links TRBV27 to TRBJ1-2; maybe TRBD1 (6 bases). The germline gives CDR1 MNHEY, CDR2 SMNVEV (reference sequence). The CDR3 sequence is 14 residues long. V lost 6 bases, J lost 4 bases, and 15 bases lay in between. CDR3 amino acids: CASSSGWDTYGYTF. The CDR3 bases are TGTGCCAGCAGCTCGGGTTGGGACACCTATGGCTACACCTTC.

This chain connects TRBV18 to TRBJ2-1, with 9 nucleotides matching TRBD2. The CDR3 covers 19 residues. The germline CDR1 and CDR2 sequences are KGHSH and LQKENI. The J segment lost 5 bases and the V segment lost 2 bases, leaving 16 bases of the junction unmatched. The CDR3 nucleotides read TGTGCCAGCTCACCAAGGGAGTTAGCGGGGGATCCCCCTAACAATGAGCAGTTCTTC. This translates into CASSPRELAGDPPNNEQFF. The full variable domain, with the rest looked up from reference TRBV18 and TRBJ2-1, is NAGVMQNPRHLVRRRGQEARLRCSPMKGHSHVYWYRQLPEEGLKFMVYLQKENIIDESGMPKERFSAEFPKEGPSILRIQQVVRGDSAAYFCASSPRELAGDPPNNEQFFGPGTRLTVL.

The CDR3 DNA reads as TGTGCCAGCAGCCAAGGTTACCCGGGACAGGGAACAAACTCACCCCTCCACTTT. It specifies CASSQGYPGQGTNSPLHF. This rearrangement joins TRBV3-1 (or the pseudogene TRBV3-2) to TRBJ1-6; 9 bases are a match to TRBD1. The CDR3 has 18 amino acids. After removal of 1 base from V and 10 bases from J, the junction contained 14 bases not matched to a gene. Germline V lookup: CDR1 LGHDT, CDR2 YNNKEL (reference sequence).

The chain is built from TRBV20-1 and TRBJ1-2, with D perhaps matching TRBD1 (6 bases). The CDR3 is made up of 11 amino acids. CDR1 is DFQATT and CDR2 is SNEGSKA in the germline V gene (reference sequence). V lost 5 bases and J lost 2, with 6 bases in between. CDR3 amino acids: CSAQGNYGYTF. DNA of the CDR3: TGCAGTGCTCAGGGGAACTATGGCTACACCTTC.

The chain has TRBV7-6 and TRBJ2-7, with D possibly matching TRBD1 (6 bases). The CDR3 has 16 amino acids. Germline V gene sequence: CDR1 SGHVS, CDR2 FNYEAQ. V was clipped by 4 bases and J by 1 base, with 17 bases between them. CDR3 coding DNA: TGTGCCAGCAGCTCAGACTTACGGGACAATTCCTACGAGCAGTACTTC. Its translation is CASSSDLRDNSYEQYF.

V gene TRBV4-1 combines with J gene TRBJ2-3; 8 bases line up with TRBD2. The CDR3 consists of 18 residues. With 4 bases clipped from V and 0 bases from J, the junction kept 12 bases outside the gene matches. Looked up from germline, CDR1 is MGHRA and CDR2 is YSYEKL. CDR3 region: CASSRTGTRGISTDTQYF. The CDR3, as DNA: TGCGCCAGCAGCCGCACCGGGACTAGAGGCATAAGCACAGATACGCAGTATTTT.

The CDR3 nucleotides read TGTGCCAGCAGTTTAGGGAGGAATCAGCCCCAGCATTTT. Protein product: CASSLGRNQPQHF. This sequence joins TRBV27 and TRBJ1-5; no definite D call. CDR3 length equals 13 residues. Germline V gives CDR1 MNHEY, CDR2 SMNVEV (reference sequence). Trimming took 2 bases from V and 4 from J, leaving 6 bases between them.

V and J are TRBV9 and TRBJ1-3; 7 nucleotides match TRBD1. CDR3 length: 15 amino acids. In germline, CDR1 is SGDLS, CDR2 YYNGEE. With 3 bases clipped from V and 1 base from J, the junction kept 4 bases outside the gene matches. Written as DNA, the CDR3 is TGTGCCAGCAGCGAATACAGGGGTTCTGGAAACACCATATATTTT. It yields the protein CASSEYRGSGNTIYF.

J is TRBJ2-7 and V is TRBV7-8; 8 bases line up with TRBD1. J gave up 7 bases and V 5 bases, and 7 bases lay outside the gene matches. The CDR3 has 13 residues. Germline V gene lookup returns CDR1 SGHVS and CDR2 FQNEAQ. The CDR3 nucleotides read TGTGCCAGCAGCGACGACAGGGGTGGGGAGCAGTACTTC. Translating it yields CASSDDRGGEQYF. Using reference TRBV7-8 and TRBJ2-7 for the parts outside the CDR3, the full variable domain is GAGVSQSPRYKVAKRGQDVALRCDPISGHVSLFWYQQALGQGPEFLTYFQNEAQLDKSGLPSDRFFAERPEGSVSTLKIQRTQQEDSAVYLCASSDDRGGEQYFGPGTRLTVT.

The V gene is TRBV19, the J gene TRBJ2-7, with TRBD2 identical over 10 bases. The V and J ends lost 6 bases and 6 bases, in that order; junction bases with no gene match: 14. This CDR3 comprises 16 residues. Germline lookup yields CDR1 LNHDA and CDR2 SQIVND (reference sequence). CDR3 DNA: TGTGCCAGTAGAGCGGCTAGCGGGGGCCCATTTCGCGAGCAGTACTTC. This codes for CASRAASGGPFREQYF. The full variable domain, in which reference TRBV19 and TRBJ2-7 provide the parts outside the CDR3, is DGGITQSPKYLFRKEGQNVTLSCEQNLNHDAMYWYRQDPGQGLRLIYYSQIVNDFQKGDIAEGYSVSREKKESFPLTVTSAQKNPTAFYLCASRAASGGPFREQYFGPGTRLTVT.

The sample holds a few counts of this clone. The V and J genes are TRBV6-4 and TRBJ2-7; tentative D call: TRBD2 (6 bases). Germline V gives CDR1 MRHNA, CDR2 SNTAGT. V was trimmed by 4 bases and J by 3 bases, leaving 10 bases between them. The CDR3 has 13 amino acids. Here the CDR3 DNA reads TGTGCCAGCAGTGTAGCGGTTGGCTACGAGCAGTACTTC. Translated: CASSVAVGYEQYF.

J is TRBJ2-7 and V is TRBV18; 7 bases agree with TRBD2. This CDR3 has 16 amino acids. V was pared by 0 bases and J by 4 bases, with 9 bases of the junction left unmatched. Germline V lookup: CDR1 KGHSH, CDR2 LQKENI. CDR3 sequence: CASSPPNPAGRYEQYF. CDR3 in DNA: TGTGCCAGCTCACCACCGAATCCAGCGGGGCGTTACGAGCAGTACTTC.

CDR3 in amino acids: CASSQEETGFNGYTF. CDR3 DNA: TGTGCCAGCAGCCAAGAAGAAACAGGGTTCAATGGCTACACCTTC. The chain employs TRBV3-1 (or the pseudogene TRBV3-2) and TRBJ1-2; tentative D call: TRBD1 (6 bases). Germline V gives CDR1 LGHDT, CDR2 YNNKEL (reference sequence). The germline V and J ends were trimmed by 0 bases and 6 bases, with 14 bases remaining between them. The length of the CDR3 is 15 residues.

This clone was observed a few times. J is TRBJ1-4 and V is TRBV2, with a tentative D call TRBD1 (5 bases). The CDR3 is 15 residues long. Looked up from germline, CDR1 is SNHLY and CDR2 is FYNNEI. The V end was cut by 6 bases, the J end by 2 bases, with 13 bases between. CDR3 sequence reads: CASRFQGVTNEKLFF. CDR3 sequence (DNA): TGTGCCAGCAGGTTCCAGGGTGTTACTAATGAAAAACTGTTTTTT.

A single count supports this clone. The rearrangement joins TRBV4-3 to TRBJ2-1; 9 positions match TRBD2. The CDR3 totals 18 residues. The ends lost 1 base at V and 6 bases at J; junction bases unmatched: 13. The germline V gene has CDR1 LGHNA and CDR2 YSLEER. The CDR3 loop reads CASSQGGVAGVWVNEQFF. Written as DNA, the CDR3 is TGCGCCAGCAGCCAAGGAGGGGTAGCGGGAGTTTGGGTCAATGAGCAGTTCTTC.